Below are 26 T cell receptor beta chains sequenced from a single sample in a study of T cells after yellow fever vaccination. TCRdb re-analysed the 5' RACE reads in MiXCR, keeping a single row per CDR3 protein. The repertoire holds more than 450,000 distinct CDR3 sequences, with 21% as singletons. The input for sequencing was PBMCs, taken about 21 days after the first yellow fever vaccination. These TCRs come from a man between 18 and 35 years old who received the YFV17D yellow fever vaccine.

The sample holds a few counts of this clonotype. The chain uses TRBV5-1 and TRBJ1-5; no definite D call. The CDR3 extends over 15 amino acids. V dropped 0 bases and J dropped 3 bases, with 10 bases sitting between them. From germline, CDR1 is SGHRS and CDR2 YFSETQ. The chain's CDR3 is CASSLDSPYNQPQHF. The CDR3 DNA sequence: TGCGCCAGCAGCTTGGACTCCCCATACAATCAGCCCCAGCATTTT.

The chain links TRBV20-1 to TRBJ1-5; TRBD1 is a possible D gene (6 bases). The length of the CDR3 is 17 residues. Germline lookup yields CDR1 DFQATT and CDR2 SNEGSKA (reference sequence). Trimming pared 8 bases from V and 2 bases from J, leaving 25 bases between. This CDR3 reads CSTTVVRGTSGNQPQHF. The CDR3 coding sequence is TGCAGTACCACCGTCGTCAGGGGCACATCGGGCAATCAGCCCCAGCATTTT.

The V gene is TRBV6-1, the J gene TRBJ2-7, with TRBD1 matching 7 bases. This CDR3 contains 13 residues. In germline, CDR1 is MNHNS, CDR2 SASEGT. The V segment lost 3 bases and the J segment 3 bases; nucleotides outside the gene matches: 2. DNA for the CDR3: TGTGCCAGCAGTGAGACAGGGAACTACGAGCAGTACGTC. Amino acids: CASSETGNYEQYV.

This clonotype turned up a few times. The chain uses TRBV7-3 and TRBJ2-1, with TRBD1 matching 8 bases. Unmatched junction bases numbered 21, after V lost 2 bases and J lost 6 bases. From germline, CDR1 is SGHTA and CDR2 FQGTGA. The CDR3 is 20 amino acids. The CDR3 DNA follows: TGTGCCAGCAGCTTATGTTGGGACAGGAGATCCCCCAGGTCTTGCAATGAGCAGTTCTTC. Translated, it gives CASSLCWDRRSPRSCNEQFF.

The V call is TRBV7-9, the J call TRBJ2-5, with TRBD2 identical over 13 bases. CDR1 is SEHNR, CDR2 FQNEAQ, per germline (reference sequence). V lost 6 bases, J lost 5 bases, and 6 bases stayed unmatched. This CDR3 comprises 15 residues. CDR3 in amino acids: CASRRTSGGSETQYF. The CDR3 DNA is TGTGCCAGCAGGAGGACTAGCGGGGGATCGGAGACCCAGTACTTC.

CDR3 bases: TGCGCCAGCAGCCAAGGGTGGTGGAACACTGAAGCTTTCTTT. It translates to CASSQGWWNTEAFF. The J gene is TRBJ1-1, the V gene TRBV4-1, with D unresolved. Germline loops: CDR1 MGHRA, CDR2 YSYEKL. The CDR3 is made up of 14 amino acids. V lost 1 base and J 1 base, leaving 7 bases between the germline ends.

In its sample, this clonotype was seen a few times. The chain links TRBV15 to TRBJ2-1; no clear D gene. CDR1 and CDR2 (germline): LNHNV, YYDKDF (reference sequence). Trimming cost V 1 base and J 6 bases, with 7 bases left between them. The CDR3 sequence is 13 residues long. The CDR3 loop is CATSRVGPNEQFF. The CDR3 nucleotides read TGTGCCACCAGCAGAGTAGGGCCCAATGAGCAGTTCTTC.

This clonotype was observed a handful of times. The chain recombines TRBV12-3 or TRBV12-4 with TRBJ2-5; 8 nucleotides align to TRBD2. The CDR3 totals 15 residues. J lost 2 bases, V lost 3 bases, and 5 bases had no gene match. CDR3 sequence reads: CASSFGGGIQETQYF. In nucleotides, the CDR3 is TGTGCCAGCAGTTTTGGCGGGGGGATACAAGAGACCCAGTACTTC.

The V gene is TRBV29-1, the J gene TRBJ2-2; perhaps TRBD2 as D (6 bases). V was cut by 1 base and J by 4 bases, with 13 bases left in between. Germline V gene lookup returns CDR1 SQVTM and CDR2 ANQGSEA. The CDR3 is 15 amino acids. The CDR3 spells CSVEARTSSTGELFF. The CDR3 DNA reads TGCAGCGTTGAAGCGAGAACTAGCAGCACCGGGGAGCTGTTTTTT.

The chain combines TRBV7-2 with TRBJ1-4; 7 positions match TRBD1. CDR1 and CDR2 (germline): SGHTA, FQGNSA. The CDR3 covers 15 residues. The V segment lost 4 bases and the J segment 7 bases; nucleotides outside the gene matches: 9. CDR3 sequence: CASSSSTGWAEKLFF. The CDR3 nucleotides are TGTGCCAGCAGCTCATCGACAGGGTGGGCTGAAAAACTGTTTTTT.

For the CDR3, the DNA is TGCAGTGCTCGGAAAGGGACACTCATTAACTATGGCTACACCTTC. It codes for CSARKGTLINYGYTF. This chain connects TRBV20-1 to TRBJ1-2; D is possibly TRBD1 (6 bases). The germline V and J ends were trimmed by 5 bases and 1 base, with 17 bases remaining between them. Germline V lookup: CDR1 DFQATT, CDR2 SNEGSKA (reference sequence). The CDR3 spans 15 residues.

The chain uses TRBV28 and TRBJ2-3, with 7 bases fitting TRBD2. The V gene end was trimmed by 2 bases and the J gene end by 0 bases; junction bases not matched to a gene: 5. The CDR3 extends over 16 amino acids. From germline, CDR1 is MDHEN and CDR2 SYDVKM. This CDR3 is CASSLARGGSTDTQYF. The CDR3 DNA follows: TGTGCCAGCAGTTTAGCCCGCGGGGGAAGCACAGATACGCAGTATTTT.

V gene TRBV6-2 or TRBV6-3 combines with J gene TRBJ2-3, with 12 bases fitting TRBD2. The CDR3 totals 18 residues. CDR1 and CDR2 from the germline V gene are MNHEY and SVGEGT. V dropped 4 bases and J dropped 3; count of bases not matched to a gene: 11. CDR3 region: CASSLPLPSGGATDTQYF. The CDR3 DNA reads as TGTGCCAGCAGTTTACCACTCCCTAGCGGGGGGGCAACAGATACGCAGTATTTT.

V usage is TRBV9 and J usage is TRBJ2-7; D ambiguous. The CDR3 runs to 12 residues. Germline V gene lookup returns CDR1 SGDLS and CDR2 YYNGEE. With 0 bases removed from V and 7 bases from J, the gap between germline ends came to 8 bases. The CDR3 region has the DNA TGTGCCAGCAGCGTAGGATTTGCAGAGCAGTACTTC. Protein: CASSVGFAEQYF.

CDR3 DNA: TGTGCCAGCAGCACGGGACGGTACAATGAGCAGTTCTTC. Translation: CASSTGRYNEQFF. The chain joins TRBV9 to TRBJ2-1, with D perhaps being TRBD1 or TRBD2 (5 bases each). CDR1 is SGDLS and CDR2 is YYNGEE in the germline V gene. This CDR3 region has 13 residues. The ends were cut back, 4 bases at V and 4 bases at J, with 9 bases in the middle. Together with reference TRBV9 and TRBJ2-1, the CDR3 gives the full variable domain: DSGVTQTPKHLITATGQRVTLRCSPRSGDLSVYWYQQSLDQGLQFLIQYYNGEERAKGNILERFSAQQFPDLHSELNLSSLELGDSALYFCASSTGRYNEQFFGPGTRLTVL.

This clonotype was counted between two and nine times. The CDR3 region is CASTEQGGTEAFF. The CDR3 DNA sequence: TGTGCCAGCACGGAACAAGGGGGGACTGAAGCTTTCTTT. V and J are TRBV12-3 or TRBV12-4 and TRBJ1-1; the D gene is possibly TRBD1 (6 bases). V lost 7 bases and J 5 bases, leaving 14 bases between the germline ends. The CDR3 runs to 13 residues.

This clonotype was observed many times. The rearrangement joins TRBV21-1 to TRBJ2-7; the table's D call, TRBD1, was not checked against the DNA. TRBV21-1 is shown as a pseudogene. The CDR3 consists of 12 residues. CDR3 bases: TGTGCCAGCAGCAAGACAGGGAACGAGCAGTACGTC. Its translation: CASSKTGNEQYV.

This clonotype was recorded a few times. V gene TRBV5-1 combines with J gene TRBJ1-1; D gene unclear. The CDR3 is 15 amino acids. Trimming shortened V by 5 bases and J by 0 bases, and 14 bases separated the two germline ends. From germline, CDR1 is SGHRS and CDR2 YFSETQ. The CDR3 sequence: CASSMVVGMNTEAFF. The CDR3 region has the DNA TGCGCCAGCAGTATGGTGGTCGGCATGAACACTGAAGCTTTCTTT.

This clonotype was seen a handful of times. The chain recombines TRBV20-1 with TRBJ2-7; TRBD2 matches 16 bases. Germline V lookup: CDR1 DFQATT, CDR2 SNEGSKA (reference sequence). This CDR3 spans 18 amino acids. Trimming removed 0 bases from V and 2 bases from J; junction bases left unmatched: 7. The CDR3 here is CSARDRGTSGGATYEQYF. CDR3 coding DNA: TGCAGTGCTAGAGATCGTGGGACTAGCGGGGGGGCGACCTACGAGCAGTACTTC.

A few counts support this clonotype. V and J are TRBV6-2 or TRBV6-3 and TRBJ1-5; TRBD1 agrees at 7 bases. V shed 7 bases and J 9 bases; nucleotides not matched to a gene: 6. This CDR3 has 12 amino acids. The germline V gene encodes CDR1 MNHEY and CDR2 SVGEGT. The CDR3 nucleotides read TGTGCCAGCAATGACAGGGTTGGGCCCCAGCATTTT. This codes for CASNDRVGPQHF.

This clonotype has just a few counts. The rearrangement uses TRBV4-3 and TRBJ2-1; D may match TRBD1 or TRBD2 (6 bases each). Germline V gene data show CDR1 as LGHNA and CDR2 as YSLEER. The CDR3 is 17 amino acids. The V gene lost 0 bases and the J gene lost 9 bases, with 21 bases spanning the gap. CDR3 DNA sequence: TGCGCCAGCAGCCAAGACCCGTGGGGGGCCGTCGGGGGTGAGCAGTTCTTC. Amino acid sequence: CASSQDPWGAVGGEQFF.

This clonotype was picked up a small number of times. This rearrangement joins TRBV6-5 to TRBJ2-1, with 7 bases lining up with TRBD1. The junction had 12 bases not matched to a gene; V was cut back by 4 bases and J by 6 bases. The CDR3 runs 16 residues. CDR1 is MNHEY, CDR2 SVGAGI, per germline. The CDR3 sequence: CASSWSWTGASNEQFF. As DNA, the CDR3 is TGTGCCAGCAGTTGGAGCTGGACAGGCGCCAGCAATGAGCAGTTCTTC.

This clonotype was recorded once. The rearrangement links TRBV4-2 to TRBJ1-1, with unresolved D. Trimming cost V 0 bases and J 1 base, with 9 bases left between them. CDR1 and CDR2 from the germline V gene are LGHNA and YNFKEQ. The CDR3 is made up of 15 amino acids. DNA for the CDR3: TGTGCCAGCAGCCAAGATGGGGTGGGGAACACTGAAGCTTTCTTT. Translated, it gives CASSQDGVGNTEAFF.

This rearrangement joins TRBV3-1 to TRBJ1-2; no clear D gene. The CDR3 sequence is 12 residues long. Germline V gene sequence: CDR1 LGHDT, CDR2 YNNKEL (reference sequence). Trimming took off 5 bases at V and 2 bases at J, with 6 bases between the two ends. CDR3 coding DNA: TGTGCCAGCAGCACCCTAAACTATGGCTACACCTTC. It specifies CASSTLNYGYTF.

The chain links TRBV29-1 to TRBJ1-1; D not resolved. Germline V gives CDR1 SQVTM, CDR2 ANQGSEA. The CDR3 totals 13 residues. The germline V and J ends were trimmed by 4 bases and 0 bases, with 9 bases remaining between them. CDR3 residues: CSVATLLNTEAFF. Here the CDR3 DNA reads TGCAGCGTTGCTACTCTATTGAACACTGAAGCTTTCTTT.

J is TRBJ2-1 and V is TRBV7-6, with 7 bases aligning to TRBD2. CDR1 and CDR2 (germline): SGHVS, FNYEAQ. J lost 3 bases, V lost 6 bases, and 8 bases had no gene match. This CDR3 region has 15 residues. The CDR3: CASSESRGGYNEQFF. For the CDR3, the DNA is TGTGCCAGCAGTGAATCCCGCGGGGGCTACAATGAGCAGTTCTTC.